This T cell receptor beta chain appears in the sequencing data of a study of human T cells and chemical hapten exposure. CDR3 length equals 12 residues. Germline-derived CDR1 and CDR2 are SQVTM and ANQGSEA. V lost 1 base and J 4 bases, leaving 7 bases between the germline ends. Study-level findings and limits: Each of the donors had alopecia, so their immune responses may not resemble those of healthy people.

Concerning this clonotype itself: What it binds is unknown. Since a much larger clone is just one base distant, this may be a read error.

Time point noted: patch test 2, 6 weeks after DPC sensitization. Treatment of the sample: therapeutic diphenylcyclopropenone sensitization with weekly scalp DPC. RNA extraction used unfractionated whole blood as the source of total RNA. One entry per CDR3 protein, called by TCRdb with MiXCR from the RACE reads. Altogether approximately 68,000 distinct CDR3 sequences are present, 7.5% to 9.5% being singletons, with the ten largest covering approximately 3.7%. Material: whole blood, obtained in connection with sensitization to the hapten diphenylcyclopropenone (DPC). This TCR was recovered from a woman aged 45-65 years with alopecia areata. Some clones in this sample may be carry-over from other donors' samples. V and J are TRBV29-1 and TRBJ1-2; no clear D. This CDR3 reads CSVEVVFYGYTF. The DNA of the CDR3 is TGCAGCGTTGAAGTGGTATTCTATGGCTACACCTTC. Using reference TRBV29-1 and TRBJ1-2 for the parts outside the CDR3, the full variable domain is SAVISQKPSRDICQRGTSLTIQCQVDSQVTMMFWYRQQPGQSLTLIATANQGSEATYESGFVIDKFPISRPNLTFSTLTVSNMSPEDSSIYLCSVEVVFYGYTFGSGTRLTVV.